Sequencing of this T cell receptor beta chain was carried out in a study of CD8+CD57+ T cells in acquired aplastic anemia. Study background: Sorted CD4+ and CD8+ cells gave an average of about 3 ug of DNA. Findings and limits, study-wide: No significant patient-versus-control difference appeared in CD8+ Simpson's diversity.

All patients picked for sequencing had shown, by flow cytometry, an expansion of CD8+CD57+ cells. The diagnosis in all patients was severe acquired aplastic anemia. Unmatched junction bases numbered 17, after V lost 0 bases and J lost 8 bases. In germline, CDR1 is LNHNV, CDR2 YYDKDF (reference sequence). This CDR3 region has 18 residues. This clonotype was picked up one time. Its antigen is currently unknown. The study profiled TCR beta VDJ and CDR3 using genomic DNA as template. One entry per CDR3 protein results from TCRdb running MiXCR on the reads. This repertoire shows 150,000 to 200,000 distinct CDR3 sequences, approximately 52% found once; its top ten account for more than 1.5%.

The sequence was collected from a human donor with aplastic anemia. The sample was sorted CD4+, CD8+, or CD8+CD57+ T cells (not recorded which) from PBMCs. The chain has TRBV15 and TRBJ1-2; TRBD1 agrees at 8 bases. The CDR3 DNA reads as TGTGCCACCAGCAGAGATCCCTTGACAGGGGAATCATATGGAGGCTACACCTTC. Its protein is CATSRDPLTGESYGGYTF.